A single sample gave rise to the 30 T cell receptor beta chains below, sequenced in a study of control samples from healthy donors and cancer patients. The method was immunoSEQ multiplex PCR; TCRdb's version includes in-frame clones alone and lacks a portion of them. Here the sample spans roughly 130,000 clones, around 90% being singletons. Sequenced input: blood. The origin of the receptors is a man aged 18 to 29 in good health.

This chain joins TRBV7-3 and TRBJ1-1, with a weak D call TRBD1 (5 bases). V lost 5 bases, J lost 5 bases, and 12 bases lay in between. The CDR3 totals 13 residues. Germline CDR1 is SGHTA and CDR2 is FQGTGA. For the CDR3, the DNA is TGTGCCAGCAGCCAAGCATGGGGGACTGAAGCTTTCTTT. Its protein product is CASSQAWGTEAFF.

This chain uses TRBV30 with TRBJ1-3; D unresolved. V gave up 4 bases and J gave up 1 base, with 8 bases separating them. The V gene's germline CDR1 is GTSNPN and CDR2 SVGIG (reference sequence). This CDR3 region has 13 residues. The CDR3 region is CAWKVGSGNTIYF. CDR3 DNA: TGTGCCTGGAAGGTCGGGTCTGGAAACACCATATATTTT.

The rearrangement uses TRBV5-1 and TRBJ2-1; tentatively, D is TRBD2 (6 bases). Germline CDR1 reads SGHRS; CDR2 reads YFSETQ. Trimming took off 1 base at V and 6 bases at J, with 17 bases between the two ends. CDR3 length equals 16 residues. The CDR3 nucleotides read TGCGCCAGCAGCTTGAGGGCTAGCGCTCTAACCAATGAGCAGTTCTTC. Amino acids: CASSLRASALTNEQFF.

The chain combines TRBV30 with TRBJ1-1; TRBD1 agrees at 7 bases. The CDR3 spans 15 residues. Per germline, CDR1 GTSNPN and CDR2 SVGIG (reference sequence). After removal of 2 bases from V and 10 bases from J, the junction contained 16 bases not matched to a gene. CDR3 amino acids: CAWSIPNRGSRVAFF. The CDR3 DNA reads as TGTGCCTGGAGTATCCCGAACAGGGGAAGTAGGGTAGCTTTCTTT.

This clone appeared once. V usage is TRBV5-1 and J usage is TRBJ1-1; D uncertain. Trimming removed 3 bases at V and 0 bases at J, with 9 bases between. The germline V gene encodes CDR1 SGHRS and CDR2 YFSETQ. The CDR3 covers 14 residues. CDR3 bases: TGCGCCAGCAGCTCGCTAGACATGAACACTGAAGCTTTCTTT. It encodes CASSSLDMNTEAFF. Full variable domain (missing parts from reference TRBV5-1 and TRBJ1-1): KAGVTQTPRYLIKTRGQQVTLSCSPISGHRSVSWYQQTPGQGLQFLFEYFSETQRNKGNFPGRFSGRQFSNSRSEMNVSTLELGDSALYLCASSSLDMNTEAFFGQGTRLTVV.

The chain links TRBV3-1 (or the pseudogene TRBV3-2) to TRBJ1-2, with a weak D call TRBD1 (6 bases). The V end lost 6 bases, the J end lost 8 bases, and 19 bases lay between the germline ends. The V gene's germline CDR1 is LGHDT and CDR2 YNNKEL (reference sequence). The CDR3 runs to 14 residues. CDR3 in amino acids: CASSGDTGFGGYTF. The CDR3 DNA follows: TGTGCCAGCAGTGGGGACACGGGATTTGGGGGCTACACCTTC.

The J gene is TRBJ2-3, the V gene TRBV11-2; 9 nucleotides match TRBD1. This CDR3 comprises 15 residues. The V gene end was trimmed by 2 bases and the J gene end by 7 bases; junction bases not matched to a gene: 7. The germline CDR1 and CDR2 sequences are SGHAT and FQNNGV. CDR3 in DNA: TGTGCCAGCAGCTTAAGACAGGGGGTTGTGAATACGCAGTATTTT. As protein: CASSLRQGVVNTQYF.

The DNA of the CDR3 is TGCGCCAGCAGCCAAGTTAATCTGGTCTCGACAGATACGCAGTATTTT. Translation: CASSQVNLVSTDTQYF. The chain carries TRBV4-1 and TRBJ2-3, with no clear D. Trimming pared 1 base from V and 3 bases from J, leaving 14 bases between. The CDR3 totals 16 residues. Germline V CDR1 and CDR2: MGHRA, YSYEKL.

CDR3 bases: TGTGCCAGCAGTTTAAGGGCAGGCGCTAATGAAAAACTGTTTTTT. As protein: CASSLRAGANEKLFF. The chain links TRBV27 to TRBJ1-4; D uncertain. In germline, CDR1 is MNHEY, CDR2 SMNVEV (reference sequence). This CDR3 is 15 amino acids long. The V end lost 2 bases, the J end lost 3 bases, and 10 bases lay between the germline ends. Using reference TRBV27 and TRBJ1-4 for the parts outside the CDR3, the full variable domain is EAQVTQNPRYLITVTGKKLTVTCSQNMNHEYMSWYRQDPGLGLRQIYYSMNVEVTDKGDVPEGYKVSRKEKRNFPLILESPSPNQTSLYFCASSLRAGANEKLFFGSGTQLSVL.

The CDR3 nucleotides read TGTGCCAGCAGCCCAAATCCAGCGCGACCCTCCTACGAGCAGTACTTC. Translated: CASSPNPARPSYEQYF. This sequence joins TRBV5-4 and TRBJ2-7, with unresolved D. The ends were cut back, 4 bases at V and 0 bases at J, with 17 bases in the middle. The CDR3 runs to 16 residues. CDR1 and CDR2 (germline): SGHNT, YYREEE (reference sequence).

This clone has more than one count but fewer than ten. The genes are TRBV25-1 and TRBJ1-1; TRBD1 agrees at 7 bases. This CDR3 comprises 14 residues. J lost 4 bases, V lost 3 bases, and 5 bases had no gene match. CDR1 and CDR2 from the germline V gene are MGHDK and SYGVNS. The CDR3 DNA is TGTGCCAGCAGTGAGCGGACAGGTCCCACTGAAGCTTTCTTT. Protein: CASSERTGPTEAFF.

This chain connects TRBV29-1 to TRBJ2-3; tentatively, D is TRBD2 (6 bases). CDR1 SQVTM and CDR2 ANQGSEA come from the germline V gene. Trimming left V 6 bases short and J 1 base short, with 11 bases between. The CDR3 sequence is 13 residues long. CDR3: CSVLRGGTDTQYF. CDR3 DNA: TGCAGCGTACTTCGCGGGGGCACAGATACGCAGTATTTT.

The chain has TRBV6-1 and TRBJ2-3; D may be TRBD2 (5 bases). Germline CDR1 reads MNHNS; CDR2 reads SASEGT. Trimming left V 2 bases short and J 2 bases short, with 14 bases between. This CDR3 contains 16 residues. The CDR3 region is CASSESPSTDTDTQYF. The CDR3 region has the DNA TGTGCCAGCAGTGAATCCCCTAGCACAGACACAGATACGCAGTATTTT.

Only one count was recorded for this clone. The chain combines TRBV6-2 or TRBV6-3 with TRBJ2-1; D not certain. This CDR3 has 17 amino acids. Germline V gene data show CDR1 as MNHEY and CDR2 as SVGEGT. V was shortened by 0 bases and J by 4 bases, with 16 bases between the two germline ends. CDR3 nucleotides: TGTGCCAGCAGTTACTCGAGTTTTCGGAGCCATTACAATGAGCAGTTCTTC. Translating gives CASSYSSFRSHYNEQFF.

The CDR3 loop reads CASSGKVPGYTF. CDR3 coding DNA: TGTGCCAGCAGCGGTAAAGTCCCGGGCTACACCTTC. V usage is TRBV3-1 (or the pseudogene TRBV3-2) and J usage is TRBJ1-2; D gene uncertain. The CDR3 extends over 12 amino acids. Germline assignment: CDR1 LGHDT and CDR2 YNNKEL (reference sequence). The V end lost 5 bases, the J end lost 8 bases, and 12 bases lay between the germline ends.

The V gene is TRBV30, the J gene TRBJ2-1, with D tentatively TRBD1 (5 bases). Trimming left V 2 bases short and J 2 bases short, with 10 bases between. The CDR3 totals 14 residues. CDR1 GTSNPN and CDR2 SVGIG come from the germline V gene (reference sequence). This chain's CDR3 is CAWSPGLPYNEQFF. The CDR3 nucleotides are TGTGCCTGGAGTCCAGGGTTACCCTACAATGAGCAGTTCTTC. Full variable domain (outside the CDR3, taken from reference TRBV30 and TRBJ2-1): SQTIHQWPATLVQPVGSPLSLECTVEGTSNPNLYWYRQAAGRGLQLLFYSVGIGQISSEVPQNLSASRPQDRQFILSSKKLLLSDSGFYLCAWSPGLPYNEQFFGPGTRLTVL.

The chain carries TRBV10-3 and TRBJ1-1; D uncertain. Germline V lookup: CDR1 ENHRY, CDR2 SYGVKD. V was cut by 9 bases and J by 0 bases, with 14 bases left in between. This CDR3 comprises 14 residues. This CDR3 is CAIRPMGMNTEAFF. Written as DNA, the CDR3 is TGTGCCATTCGGCCCATGGGGATGAACACTGAAGCTTTCTTT.

This clone came up once. The J gene is TRBJ1-1, the V gene TRBV30; D is uncertain. Trimming removed 1 base at V and 6 bases at J, with 12 bases between. Germline-derived CDR1 and CDR2 are GTSNPN and SVGIG (reference sequence). CDR3 length: 13 amino acids. This chain's CDR3 is CAWSGGAIPEAFF. The CDR3 bases are TGTGCCTGGAGTGGGGGTGCAATCCCTGAAGCTTTCTTT. The variable domain in full, completed from reference TRBV30 and TRBJ1-1, reads SQTIHQWPATLVQPVGSPLSLECTVEGTSNPNLYWYRQAAGRGLQLLFYSVGIGQISSEVPQNLSASRPQDRQFILSSKKLLLSDSGFYLCAWSGGAIPEAFFGQGTRLTVV.

The rearrangement uses TRBV10-2 and TRBJ1-2, with 8 bases that match TRBD1. CDR3 size: 13 residues. Losses at the gene ends were 1 base for V and 7 bases for J; bases not matched to a gene: 2. Germline CDR1 reads WSHSY; CDR2 reads SAAADI. CDR3 DNA: TGCGCCAGCAGTGAGTGGACAGGGAGTGGCTACACCTTC. It codes for CASSEWTGSGYTF.

The chain couples TRBV25-1 to TRBJ1-1; D call uncertain. Germline CDR1 MGHDK, CDR2 SYGVNS. Trimming stripped 1 base from V and 10 bases from J, with 10 bases between. The CDR3 sequence is 12 residues long. The CDR3: CASSEWEKGAFF. In DNA form, the CDR3 reads TGTGCCAGCAGTGAATGGGAGAAGGGAGCTTTCTTT.

The CDR3 nucleotides read TGTGCCACGACAGACAAAGGCTATGGCTACACCTTC. Residues: CATTDKGYGYTF. The chain recombines TRBV24-1 with TRBJ1-2, with a possible D match to TRBD1 (5 bases). Germline V CDR1 and CDR2: KGHDR, SFDVKD. There are 12 residues in the CDR3. Trimming pared 10 bases from V and 4 bases from J, leaving 12 bases between.

In nucleotides, the CDR3 is TGTGCCAGCAGCTTGCCGGGGGGCGAGCAGTACTTC. This codes for CASSLPGGEQYF. The V gene is TRBV5-4, the J gene TRBJ2-7, with 7 bases that match TRBD2. This CDR3 has 12 amino acids. V lost 1 base to trimming and J lost 6 bases; unmatched junction nucleotides: 1. Germline V lookup: CDR1 SGHNT, CDR2 YYREEE (reference sequence).

The chain joins TRBV11-3 to TRBJ1-2, with 7 bases that match TRBD1. The CDR3 is made up of 14 amino acids. J lost 7 bases, V lost 5 bases, and 10 bases had no gene match. CDR1 is SGHNT and CDR2 is YENEEA in the germline V gene. The CDR3 sequence is CASSNGQEVAGYTF. The CDR3 DNA is TGTGCCAGCAGCAACGGACAGGAGGTTGCTGGCTACACCTTC.

This chain joins TRBV3-1 (or the pseudogene TRBV3-2) and TRBJ1-3; D possibly corresponds to TRBD1 (6 bases). Trimming left V 3 bases short and J 4 bases short, with 10 bases between. The CDR3 runs 14 residues. Germline V CDR1 and CDR2: LGHDT, YNNKEL (reference sequence). CDR3 loop: CASSQGAKGNTIYF. The CDR3 nucleotides read TGTGCCAGCAGCCAGGGGGCGAAAGGAAACACCATATATTTT.

The gene calls are TRBV6-1 and TRBJ1-4; possibly TRBD1 for D (5 bases). Germline V gene sequence: CDR1 MNHNS, CDR2 SASEGT. Trimming shortened V by 5 bases and J by 0 bases, and 13 bases separated the two germline ends. The CDR3 runs to 16 residues. DNA of the CDR3: TGTGCCAGCAGTAAAGATACAGGAACAACTAATGAAAAACTGTTTTTT. Amino acid sequence: CASSKDTGTTNEKLFF.

V gene TRBV27 combines with J gene TRBJ2-7, with TRBD1 as a possible D gene (6 bases). Germline V lookup: CDR1 MNHEY, CDR2 SMNVEV (reference sequence). V lost 2 bases and J lost 1, with 6 bases in between. This CDR3 has 13 amino acids. This chain's CDR3 is CASSLTGSYEQYF. CDR3 DNA sequence: TGTGCCAGCAGTTTAACAGGGTCCTACGAGCAGTACTTC.

V usage is TRBV27 and J usage is TRBJ2-1; the D gene could be TRBD1 or TRBD2 (5 bases each). V lost 5 bases and J lost 4, with 12 bases in between. This CDR3 region has 14 residues. Per germline, CDR1 MNHEY and CDR2 SMNVEV (reference sequence). DNA of the CDR3: TGTGCCAGCAGTCTAACGAGGGGATACAATGAGCAGTTCTTC. Its protein is CASSLTRGYNEQFF.

The chain has TRBV19 and TRBJ1-5; 7 nucleotides line up with TRBD1. The CDR3 runs to 15 residues. CDR1 is LNHDA and CDR2 is SQIVND in the germline V gene (reference sequence). V lost 5 bases and J lost 3; bases outside the gene matches: 7. The CDR3 sequence: CASSEDRRLNQPQHF. The CDR3 bases are TGTGCCAGTAGTGAGGACAGGCGCCTCAATCAGCCCCAGCATTTT.

The J gene is TRBJ2-1, the V gene TRBV5-4, with D tentatively TRBD2 (6 bases). Germline V gene lookup returns CDR1 SGHNT and CDR2 YYREEE (reference sequence). The CDR3 loop spans 12 amino acids. V was shortened by 2 bases and J by 7 bases, with 7 bases between the two germline ends. CDR3 region: CASSFRGNEQFF. DNA of the CDR3: TGTGCCAGCAGCTTTCGGGGGAATGAGCAGTTCTTC. Filled out from reference TRBV5-4 and TRBJ2-1, the complete variable domain reads ETGVTQSPTHLIKTRGQQVTLRCSSQSGHNTVSWYQQALGQGPQFIFQYYREEENGRGNFPPRFSGLQFPNYSSELNVNALELDDSALYLCASSFRGNEQFFGPGTRLTVL.

The V and J genes are TRBV3-1 (or the pseudogene TRBV3-2) and TRBJ1-3, with no clear D. This CDR3 region has 17 residues. Germline lookup yields CDR1 LGHDT and CDR2 YNNKEL (reference sequence). V was clipped by 0 bases and J by 5 bases, with 17 bases between them. The CDR3 here is CASSQDSWFGDRNTIYF. CDR3 in DNA: TGTGCCAGCAGCCAAGATTCGTGGTTTGGTGACCGAAACACCATATATTTT.